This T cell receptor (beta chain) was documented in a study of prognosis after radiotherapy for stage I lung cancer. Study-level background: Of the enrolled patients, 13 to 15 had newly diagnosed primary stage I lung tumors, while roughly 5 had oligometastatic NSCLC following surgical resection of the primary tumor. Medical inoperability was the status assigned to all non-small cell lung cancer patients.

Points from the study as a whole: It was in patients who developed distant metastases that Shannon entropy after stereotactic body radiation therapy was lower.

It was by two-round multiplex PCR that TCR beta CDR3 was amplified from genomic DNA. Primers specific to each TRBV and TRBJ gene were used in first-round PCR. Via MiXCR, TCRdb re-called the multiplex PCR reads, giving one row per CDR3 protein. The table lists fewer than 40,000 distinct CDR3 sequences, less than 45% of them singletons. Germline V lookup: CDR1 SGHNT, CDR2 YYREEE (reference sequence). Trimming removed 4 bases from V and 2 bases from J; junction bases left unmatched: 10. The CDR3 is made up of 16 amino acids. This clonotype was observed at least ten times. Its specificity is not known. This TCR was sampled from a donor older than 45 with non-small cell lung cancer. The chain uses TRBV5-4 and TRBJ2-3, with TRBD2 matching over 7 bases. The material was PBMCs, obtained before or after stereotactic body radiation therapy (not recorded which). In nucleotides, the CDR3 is TGTGCCAGCAGCCCGGCCGGGGGGACTCACACAGATACGCAGTATTTT. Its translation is CASSPAGGTHTDTQYF.